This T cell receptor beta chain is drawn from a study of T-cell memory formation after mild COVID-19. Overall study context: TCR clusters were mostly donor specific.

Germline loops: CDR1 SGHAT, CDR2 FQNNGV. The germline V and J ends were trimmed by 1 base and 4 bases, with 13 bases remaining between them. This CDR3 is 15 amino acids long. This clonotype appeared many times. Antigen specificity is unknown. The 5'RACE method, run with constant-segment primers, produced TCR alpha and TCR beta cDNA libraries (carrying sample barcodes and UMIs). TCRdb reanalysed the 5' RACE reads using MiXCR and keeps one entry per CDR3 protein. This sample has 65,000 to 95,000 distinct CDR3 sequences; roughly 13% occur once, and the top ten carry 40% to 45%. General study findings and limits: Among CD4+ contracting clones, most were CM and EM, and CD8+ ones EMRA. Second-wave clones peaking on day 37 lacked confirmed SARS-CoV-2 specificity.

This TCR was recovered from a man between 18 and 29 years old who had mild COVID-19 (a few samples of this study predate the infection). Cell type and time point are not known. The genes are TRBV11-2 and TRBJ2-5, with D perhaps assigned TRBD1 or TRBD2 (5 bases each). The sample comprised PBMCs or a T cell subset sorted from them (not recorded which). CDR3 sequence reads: CASSLGWDGAETQYF. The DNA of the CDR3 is TGTGCCAGCAGCTTAGGTTGGGACGGGGCAGAGACCCAGTACTTC.